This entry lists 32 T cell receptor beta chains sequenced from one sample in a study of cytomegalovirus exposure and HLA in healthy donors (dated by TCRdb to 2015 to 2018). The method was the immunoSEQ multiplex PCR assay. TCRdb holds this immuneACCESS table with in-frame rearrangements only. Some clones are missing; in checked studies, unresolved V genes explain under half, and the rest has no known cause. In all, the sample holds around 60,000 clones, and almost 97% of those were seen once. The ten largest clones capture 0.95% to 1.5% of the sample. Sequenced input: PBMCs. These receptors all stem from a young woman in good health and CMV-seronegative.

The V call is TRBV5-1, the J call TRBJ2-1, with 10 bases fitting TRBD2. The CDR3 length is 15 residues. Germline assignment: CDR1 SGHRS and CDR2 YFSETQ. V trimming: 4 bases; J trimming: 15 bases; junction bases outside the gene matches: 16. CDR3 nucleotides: TGCGCCAGCAGCCAATTGGCCACTAGCGGGGCCCTCGGGTTCTTC. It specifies CASSQLATSGALGFF.

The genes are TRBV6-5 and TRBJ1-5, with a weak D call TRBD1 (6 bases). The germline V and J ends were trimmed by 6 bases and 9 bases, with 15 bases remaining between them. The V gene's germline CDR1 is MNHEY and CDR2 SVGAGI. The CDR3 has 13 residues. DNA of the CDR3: TGTGCCAGCAGAAAGACCGGGGGGGCGCCCCAGCATTTT. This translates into CASRKTGGAPQHF.

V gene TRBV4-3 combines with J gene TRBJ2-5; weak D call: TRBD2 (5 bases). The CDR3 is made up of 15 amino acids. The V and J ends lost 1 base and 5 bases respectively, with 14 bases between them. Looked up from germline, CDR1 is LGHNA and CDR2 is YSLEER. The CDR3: CASSQGGPLTETQYF. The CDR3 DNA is TGCGCCAGCAGCCAAGGCGGGCCCCTCACGGAGACCCAGTACTTC.

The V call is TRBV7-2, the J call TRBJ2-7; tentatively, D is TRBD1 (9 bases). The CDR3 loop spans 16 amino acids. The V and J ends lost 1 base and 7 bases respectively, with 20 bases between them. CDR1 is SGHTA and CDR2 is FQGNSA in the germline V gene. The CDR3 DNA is TGTGCCAGCAGCTTAGTTGCGGGACAGGGCGGGAGGGAGCAGTACTTC. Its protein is CASSLVAGQGGREQYF.

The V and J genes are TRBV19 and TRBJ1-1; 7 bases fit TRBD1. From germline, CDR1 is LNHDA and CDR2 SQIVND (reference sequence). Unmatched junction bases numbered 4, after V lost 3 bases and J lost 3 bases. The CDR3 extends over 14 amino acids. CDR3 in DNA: TGTGCCAGTAGTATGGGACAGAGGGACACTGAAGCTTTCTTT. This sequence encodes CASSMGQRDTEAFF.

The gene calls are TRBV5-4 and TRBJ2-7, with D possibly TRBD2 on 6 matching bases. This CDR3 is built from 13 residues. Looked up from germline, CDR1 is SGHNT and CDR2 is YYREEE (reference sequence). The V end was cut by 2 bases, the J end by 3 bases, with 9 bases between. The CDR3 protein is CASSFGGGYEQYF. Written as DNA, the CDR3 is TGTGCCAGCAGCTTCGGGGGAGGCTACGAGCAGTACTTC.

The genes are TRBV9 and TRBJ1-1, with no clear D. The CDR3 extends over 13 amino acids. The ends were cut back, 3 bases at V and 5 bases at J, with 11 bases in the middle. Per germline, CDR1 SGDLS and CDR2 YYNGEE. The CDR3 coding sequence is TGTGCCAGCAGCGCCGATACGGGGACTGAAGCTTTCTTT. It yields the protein CASSADTGTEAFF.

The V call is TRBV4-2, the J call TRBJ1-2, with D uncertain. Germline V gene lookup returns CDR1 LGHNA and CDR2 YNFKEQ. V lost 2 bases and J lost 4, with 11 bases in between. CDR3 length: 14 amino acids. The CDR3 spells CASSQSDTAYGYTF. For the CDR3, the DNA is TGTGCCAGCAGCCAATCCGACACAGCCTATGGCTACACCTTC.

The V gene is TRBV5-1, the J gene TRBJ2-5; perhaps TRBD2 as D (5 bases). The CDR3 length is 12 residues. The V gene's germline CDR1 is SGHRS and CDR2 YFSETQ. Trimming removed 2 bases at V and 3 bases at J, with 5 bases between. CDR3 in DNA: TGCGCCAGCAGCTTCGGGGAAGAGACCCAGTACTTC. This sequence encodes CASSFGEETQYF.

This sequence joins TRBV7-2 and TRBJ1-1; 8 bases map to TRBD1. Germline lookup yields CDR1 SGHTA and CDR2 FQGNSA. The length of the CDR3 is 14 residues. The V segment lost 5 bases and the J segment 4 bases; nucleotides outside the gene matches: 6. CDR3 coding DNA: TGTGCCAGCAGCCCGGACAGGGACCCCACTGAAGCTTTCTTT. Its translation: CASSPDRDPTEAFF.

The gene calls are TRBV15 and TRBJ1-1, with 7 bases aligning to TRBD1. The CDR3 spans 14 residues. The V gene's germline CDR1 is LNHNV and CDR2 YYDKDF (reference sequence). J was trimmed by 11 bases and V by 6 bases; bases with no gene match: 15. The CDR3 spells CATRGPNRGPGAFF. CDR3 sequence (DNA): TGTGCCACCAGGGGCCCAAACAGGGGCCCTGGTGCTTTCTTT. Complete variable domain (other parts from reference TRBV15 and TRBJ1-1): DAMVIQNPRYQVTQFGKPVTLSCSQTLNHNVMYWYQQKSSQAPKLLFHYYDKDFNNEADTPDNFQSRRPNTSFCFLDIRSPGLGDTAMYLCATRGPNRGPGAFFGQGTRLTVV.

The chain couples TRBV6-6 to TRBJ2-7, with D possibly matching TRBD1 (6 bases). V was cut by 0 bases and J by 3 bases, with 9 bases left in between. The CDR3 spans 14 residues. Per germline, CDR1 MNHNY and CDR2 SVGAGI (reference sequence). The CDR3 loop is CASSYSRGVYEQYF. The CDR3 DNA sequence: TGTGCCAGCAGTTACTCCAGGGGAGTCTACGAGCAGTACTTC.

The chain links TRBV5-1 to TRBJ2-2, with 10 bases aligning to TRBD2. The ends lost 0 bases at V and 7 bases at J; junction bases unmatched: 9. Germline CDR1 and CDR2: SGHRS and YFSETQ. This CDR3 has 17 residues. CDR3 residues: CASSLGASGSSGGELFF. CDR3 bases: TGCGCCAGCAGCTTGGGGGCTAGCGGGAGTAGCGGCGGGGAGCTGTTTTTT.

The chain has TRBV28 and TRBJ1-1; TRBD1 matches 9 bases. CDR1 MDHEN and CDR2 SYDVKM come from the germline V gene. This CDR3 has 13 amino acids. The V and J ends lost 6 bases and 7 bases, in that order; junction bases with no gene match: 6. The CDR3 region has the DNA TGTGCCAGCAGACTACAGGGGGCCGGTGAAGCTTTCTTT. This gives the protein CASRLQGAGEAFF.

The CDR3 here is CASSRTSGGGNTGELFF. The CDR3 DNA reads TGCGCCAGCAGCCGCACTAGCGGGGGGGGAAACACCGGGGAGCTGTTTTTT. The V call is TRBV5-1, the J call TRBJ2-2, with TRBD2 matching over 13 bases. This CDR3 contains 17 residues. V dropped 4 bases and J dropped 2; count of bases not matched to a gene: 5. Germline values: CDR1 SGHRS, CDR2 YFSETQ. The full variable domain, its missing parts supplied by reference TRBV5-1 and TRBJ2-2, is KAGVTQTPRYLIKTRGQQVTLSCSPISGHRSVSWYQQTPGQGLQFLFEYFSETQRNKGNFPGRFSGRQFSNSRSEMNVSTLELGDSALYLCASSRTSGGGNTGELFFGEGSRLTVL.

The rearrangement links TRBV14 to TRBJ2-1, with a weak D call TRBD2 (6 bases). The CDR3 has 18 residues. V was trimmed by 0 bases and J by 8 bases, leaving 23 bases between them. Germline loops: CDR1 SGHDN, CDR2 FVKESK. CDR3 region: CASSQEGPGWEAGYEQFF. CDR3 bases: TGTGCCAGCAGCCAAGAAGGCCCCGGGTGGGAGGCGGGCTATGAGCAGTTCTTC.

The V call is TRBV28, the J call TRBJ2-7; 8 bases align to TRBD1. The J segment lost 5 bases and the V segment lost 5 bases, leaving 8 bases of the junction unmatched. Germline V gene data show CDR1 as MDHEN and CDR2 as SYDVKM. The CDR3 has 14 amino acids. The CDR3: CASSPQDRANEQYF. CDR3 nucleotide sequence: TGTGCCAGCAGTCCCCAGGACAGGGCCAACGAGCAGTACTTC.

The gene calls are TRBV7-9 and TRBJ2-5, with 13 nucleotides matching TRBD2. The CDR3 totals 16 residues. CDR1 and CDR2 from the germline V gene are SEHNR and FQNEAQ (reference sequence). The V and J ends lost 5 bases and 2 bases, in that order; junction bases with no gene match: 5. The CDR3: CASSGGLAGTQETQYF. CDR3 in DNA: TGTGCCAGCAGCGGGGGACTAGCGGGGACTCAAGAGACCCAGTACTTC.

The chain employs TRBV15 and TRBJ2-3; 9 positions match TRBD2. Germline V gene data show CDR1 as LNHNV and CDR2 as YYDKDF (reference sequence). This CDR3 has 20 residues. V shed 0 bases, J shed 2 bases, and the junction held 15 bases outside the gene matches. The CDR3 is CATSRDPGAVAGGPTDTQYF. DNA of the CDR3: TGTGCCACCAGCAGAGATCCGGGGGCGGTTGCGGGAGGGCCCACAGATACGCAGTATTTT.

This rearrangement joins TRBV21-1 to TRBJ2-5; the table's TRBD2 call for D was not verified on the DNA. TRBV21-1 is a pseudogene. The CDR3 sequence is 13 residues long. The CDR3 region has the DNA TGTGCCAGCAGCCTTAGCGGGGAAGAGACCCAGTACTTC. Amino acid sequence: CASSLSGEETQYF.

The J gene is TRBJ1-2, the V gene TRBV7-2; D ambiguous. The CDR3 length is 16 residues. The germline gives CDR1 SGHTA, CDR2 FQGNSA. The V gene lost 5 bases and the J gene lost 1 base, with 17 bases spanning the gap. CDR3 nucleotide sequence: TGTGCCAGCAGCCGTCGGTTGGGGAGAGGTAACTATGGCTACACCTTC. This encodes CASSRRLGRGNYGYTF.

The CDR3 spells CAPDGRGGQPQHF. The CDR3, as DNA: TGTGCCCCCGACGGCAGGGGTGGTCAGCCCCAGCATTTT. This sequence joins TRBV19 and TRBJ1-5; perhaps TRBD1 as D (6 bases). V was shortened by 11 bases and J by 6 bases, with 17 bases between the two germline ends. Germline CDR1 reads LNHDA; CDR2 reads SQIVND (reference sequence). The CDR3 consists of 13 residues.

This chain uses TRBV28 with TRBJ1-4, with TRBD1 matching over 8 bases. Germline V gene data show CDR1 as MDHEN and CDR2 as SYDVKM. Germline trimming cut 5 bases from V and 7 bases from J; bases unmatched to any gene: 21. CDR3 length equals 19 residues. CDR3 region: CASSPISPEDRVAGEKLFF. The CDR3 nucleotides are TGTGCCAGCAGTCCCATATCCCCTGAGGACAGGGTGGCGGGTGAAAAACTGTTTTTT.

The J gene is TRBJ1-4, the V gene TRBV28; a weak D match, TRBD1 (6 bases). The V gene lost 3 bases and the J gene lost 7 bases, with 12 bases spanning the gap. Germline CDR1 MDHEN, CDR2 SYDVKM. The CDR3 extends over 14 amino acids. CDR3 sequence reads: CASSLGALGEKLFF. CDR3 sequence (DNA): TGTGCCAGCAGTTTGGGGGCGCTTGGTGAAAAACTGTTTTTT.

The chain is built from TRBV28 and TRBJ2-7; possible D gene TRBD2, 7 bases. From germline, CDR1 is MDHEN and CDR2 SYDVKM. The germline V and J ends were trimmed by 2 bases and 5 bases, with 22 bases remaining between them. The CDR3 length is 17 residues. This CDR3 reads CASSLVGGVRDSHEQYF. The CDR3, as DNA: TGTGCCAGCAGTTTAGTAGGGGGGGTCAGGGATAGCCACGAGCAGTACTTC.

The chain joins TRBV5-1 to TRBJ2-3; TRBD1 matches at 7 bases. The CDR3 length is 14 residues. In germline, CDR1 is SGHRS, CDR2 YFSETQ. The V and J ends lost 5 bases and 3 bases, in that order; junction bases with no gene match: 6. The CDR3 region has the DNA TGCGCCAGCAGACCCGGGACAGCTACAGATACGCAGTATTTT. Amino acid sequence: CASRPGTATDTQYF.

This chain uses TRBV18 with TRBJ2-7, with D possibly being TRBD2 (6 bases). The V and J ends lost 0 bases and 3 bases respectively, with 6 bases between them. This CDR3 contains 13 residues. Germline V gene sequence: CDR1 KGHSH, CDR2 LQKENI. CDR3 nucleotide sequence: TGTGCCAGCTCACCACCGGGGGGCTACGAGCAGTACTTC. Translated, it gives CASSPPGGYEQYF.

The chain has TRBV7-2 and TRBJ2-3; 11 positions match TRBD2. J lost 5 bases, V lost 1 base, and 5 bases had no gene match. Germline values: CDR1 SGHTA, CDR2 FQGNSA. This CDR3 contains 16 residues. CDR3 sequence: CASSLVASGGIDTQYF. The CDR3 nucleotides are TGTGCCAGCAGCTTAGTTGCTAGCGGGGGGATAGATACGCAGTATTTT.

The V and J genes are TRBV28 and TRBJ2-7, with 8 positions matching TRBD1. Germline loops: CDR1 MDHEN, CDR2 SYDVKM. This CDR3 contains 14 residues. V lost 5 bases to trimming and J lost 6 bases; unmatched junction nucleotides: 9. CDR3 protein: CASSGQGGYREQYF. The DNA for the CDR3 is TGTGCCAGCAGTGGACAGGGTGGATATCGCGAGCAGTACTTC.

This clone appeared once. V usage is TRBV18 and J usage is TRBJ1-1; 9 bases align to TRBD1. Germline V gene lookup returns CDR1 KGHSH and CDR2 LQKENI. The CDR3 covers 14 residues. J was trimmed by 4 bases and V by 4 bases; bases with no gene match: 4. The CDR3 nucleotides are TGTGCCAGCTCACAGGGACAGGGCGGCACTGAAGCTTTCTTT. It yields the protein CASSQGQGGTEAFF.

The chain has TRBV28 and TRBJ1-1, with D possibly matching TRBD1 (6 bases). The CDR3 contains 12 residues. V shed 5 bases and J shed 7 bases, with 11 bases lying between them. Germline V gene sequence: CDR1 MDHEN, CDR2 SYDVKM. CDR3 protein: CASSPPDSEAFF. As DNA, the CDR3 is TGTGCCAGCAGTCCCCCGGACAGTGAAGCTTTCTTT.

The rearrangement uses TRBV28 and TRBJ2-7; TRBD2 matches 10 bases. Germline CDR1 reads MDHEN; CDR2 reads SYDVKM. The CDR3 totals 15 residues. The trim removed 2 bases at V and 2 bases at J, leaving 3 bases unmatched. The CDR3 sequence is CASSLRLAGPYEQYF. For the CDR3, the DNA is TGTGCCAGCAGTTTAAGACTAGCGGGCCCCTACGAGCAGTACTTC.